This T cell receptor (beta chain) was sequenced in a study of cytomegalovirus exposure and HLA in healthy donors. There are 14 residues in the CDR3. With V trimmed by 5 bases and J by 1 base, 4 bases remained unmatched. Germline CDR1 and CDR2: ENHRY and SYGVKD. The PCR was carried out with 60 Vbeta primers and 13 Jbeta primers. The assay was immunoSEQ multiplex PCR, and TCRdb's table has in-frame clones only and misses some. The sample holds about 190,000 clones, about nine tenths seen once. Donors likely had unrecorded immune exposures despite being nominally healthy when sampled. This sequence originates from a boy younger than 10 in good health and CMV-seronegative. Material for sequencing was PBMCs. V and J are TRBV10-3 and TRBJ2-7, with 8 bases aligning to TRBD1. This chain's CDR3 is CAISRGQASYEQYF. The CDR3 nucleotides read TGTGCCATCAGTCGGGGACAGGCGTCCTACGAGCAGTACTTC.